The 16 T cell receptor beta chains reported below all come from one sample, sequenced in a study of breast tumors, draining lymph nodes, adjacent tissues. TCRdb reprocessed the multiplex PCR reads with MiXCR, giving one entry per CDR3 protein. This table holds under 250,000 distinct CDR3 sequences, about 34% found once. Axillary draining lymph nodes of breast cancer patients supplied the node samples. Specimen: axillary lymph node tissue. The receptors derive from a female donor with breast cancer. Some clones in this sample may be carry-over from other donors' samples.

V usage is TRBV6-1 and J usage is TRBJ1-6; TRBD1 aligns across 9 bases. Trimming removed 5 bases from V and 14 bases from J; junction bases left unmatched: 7. The CDR3 covers 13 residues. Germline CDR1 is MNHNS and CDR2 is SASEGT. DNA of the CDR3: TGTGCCAGCAGTCTGACAGGGGGTGTGGCCCTCCACTTT. Translated: CASSLTGGVALHF.

This clonotype appeared many times. V usage is TRBV5-5 and J usage is TRBJ2-1; TRBD2 matches at 10 bases. The CDR3 is 15 amino acids. The ends lost 4 bases at V and 7 bases at J; junction bases unmatched: 8. Germline CDR1 reads SGHKS; CDR2 reads YYEKEE (reference sequence). CDR3 nucleotides: TGTGCCAGCAGCCCTCTAGCGGGAGCGGCAAATGAGCAGTTCTTC. Residues: CASSPLAGAANEQFF.

This clonotype was picked up many times. The chain joins TRBV9 to TRBJ2-6; no firm D call. Trimming shortened V by 3 bases and J by 4 bases, and 8 bases separated the two germline ends. Germline values: CDR1 SGDLS, CDR2 YYNGEE. This CDR3 contains 14 residues. In DNA, the CDR3 is TGTGCCAGCAGCGAAACCGCCGGGGCCAACGTCCTGACTTTC. It specifies CASSETAGANVLTF.

The chain recombines TRBV3-1 with TRBJ2-1; 11 positions agree with TRBD2. Looked up from germline, CDR1 is LGHDT and CDR2 is YNNKEL (reference sequence). CDR3 length: 16 residues. With V trimmed by 1 base and J by 8 bases, 7 bases remained unmatched. In DNA form, the CDR3 reads TGTGCCAGCAGCCAAGGGCTAGCGGGAGGTCGGTATGAGCAGTTCTTC. The encoded protein is CASSQGLAGGRYEQFF.

At least ten counts were recorded for this clonotype. CDR3 in amino acids: CASRQNAQFDGYTF. In DNA form, the CDR3 reads TGCGCCAGCCGACAAAACGCCCAATTTGACGGCTACACCTTC. This sequence joins TRBV5-1 and TRBJ1-2; D ambiguous. The CDR3 length is 14 residues. V was trimmed by 7 bases and J by 8 bases, leaving 21 bases between them. CDR1 is SGHRS, CDR2 YFSETQ, per germline. The full variable domain, in which reference TRBV5-1 and TRBJ1-2 provide the parts outside the CDR3, is KAGVTQTPRYLIKTRGQQVTLSCSPISGHRSVSWYQQTPGQGLQFLFEYFSETQRNKGNFPGRFSGRQFSNSRSEMNVSTLELGDSALYLCASRQNAQFDGYTFGSGTRLTVV.

This clonotype was counted ten times or more. This chain links TRBV7-2 with TRBJ2-2; 7 positions match TRBD2. CDR3 size: 16 residues. Germline V gives CDR1 SGHTA, CDR2 FQGNSA. The V segment lost 6 bases and the J segment 5 bases; nucleotides outside the gene matches: 12. The CDR3 spells CASRTSGTKRTGELFF. The DNA for the CDR3 is TGTGCCAGCAGGACAAGCGGGACTAAAAGGACCGGGGAGCTGTTTTTT. The entire variable domain, with the rest obtained from reference TRBV7-2 and TRBJ2-2, is as follows: GAGVSQSPSNKVTEKGKDVELRCDPISGHTALYWYRQSLGQGLEFLIYFQGNSAPDKSGLPSDRFSAERTGGSVSTLTIQRTQQEDSAVYLCASRTSGTKRTGELFFGEGSRLTVL.

The chain's CDR3 is CASSPRPREGTDTQYF. In DNA, the CDR3 is TGTGCCAGCAGCCCGCGGCCGCGGGAGGGCACAGATACGCAGTATTTT. The rearrangement links TRBV5-6 to TRBJ2-3, with 8 positions matching TRBD2. The CDR3 is 16 residues long. The germline CDR1 and CDR2 sequences are SGHDT and YYEEEE. Trimming cost V 4 bases and J 1 base; bases outside gene matches: 8.

This clonotype has at least ten counts. The chain links TRBV29-1 to TRBJ2-5; 13 bases fit TRBD2. V was clipped by 2 bases and J by 4 bases; unmatched bases: 4. The CDR3 consists of 15 residues. CDR1 SQVTM and CDR2 ANQGSEA come from the germline V gene. The CDR3 nucleotides are TGCAGCGTTGAAATACTAGCGGGAGGGAGAGAGACCCAGTACTTC. As protein: CSVEILAGGRETQYF.

There are a few counts of this clonotype. Possible read error: a much larger clone is one base away. This rearrangement joins TRBV20-1 to TRBJ2-7; 7 nucleotides line up with TRBD2. The CDR3 is made up of 11 amino acids. Germline lookup yields CDR1 DFQATT and CDR2 SNEGSKA (reference sequence). The CDR3 coding sequence is TGCAGTGCTCTAGCGGCCTACGAGCAGTCCTTC. The encoded protein is CSALAAYEQSF.

At least ten counts were recorded for this clonotype. At one boundary the junction diverges from the germline segment, which might be a read error. The V call is TRBV6-5, the J call TRBJ2-7; D gene unclear. The CDR3 sequence is 14 residues long. Germline-derived CDR1 and CDR2 are MNHEY and SVGAGI. This chain's CDR3 is CASSHSGPSYEQYF. The CDR3 DNA follows: TGTGCCAGCAGTCACTCCGGACCCTCCTACGAGCAGTACTTC.

Ten or more counts support this clonotype. The chain combines TRBV6-6 with TRBJ2-7; TRBD1 agrees at 10 bases. Germline-derived CDR1 and CDR2 are MNHNY and SVGAGI (reference sequence). CDR3 size: 15 residues. V was clipped by 6 bases and J by 7 bases; unmatched bases: 12. The CDR3 region is CASRGDRGPLREQYF. Written as DNA, the CDR3 is TGTGCCAGCAGGGGGGACAGGGGTCCTCTACGGGAGCAGTACTTC.

The V gene is TRBV20-1, the J gene TRBJ1-5; D may be TRBD1 (5 bases). Trimming shortened V by 3 bases and J by 4 bases, and 10 bases separated the two germline ends. The CDR3 totals 13 residues. Germline-derived CDR1 and CDR2 are DFQATT and SNEGSKA (reference sequence). The CDR3 DNA follows: TGCAGTGCTAGGGGGGGAGGGAATCAGCCCCAGCATTTT. Translated: CSARGGGNQPQHF.

This clonotype was picked up many times. The CDR3, as DNA: TGCGCCAGCAGCTCCCTTTCGACTACAACTACGACCGAGCAGTACTTC. It translates to CASSSLSTTTTTEQYF. The chain employs TRBV5-1 and TRBJ2-7; a possible D gene is TRBD2 (5 bases). Trimming cost V 3 bases and J 6 bases, with 22 bases left between them. The germline CDR1 and CDR2 sequences are SGHRS and YFSETQ. This CDR3 spans 16 amino acids.

This clonotype came up many times. The chain uses TRBV19 and TRBJ2-1, with D maybe TRBD2 (6 bases). V was clipped by 10 bases and J by 6 bases, with 13 bases between them. The CDR3 runs 12 residues. The V gene's germline CDR1 is LNHDA and CDR2 SQIVND (reference sequence). CDR3 protein: CATGTVRNEQFF. The CDR3 DNA follows: TGTGCCACCGGGACTGTGCGCAATGAGCAGTTCTTC.

This clonotype has ten or more counts. The J gene is TRBJ2-7, the V gene TRBV4-1; 11 nucleotides line up with TRBD2. V lost 0 bases and J lost 8; bases outside the gene matches: 9. The CDR3 length is 16 residues. CDR1 and CDR2 (germline): MGHRA, YSYEKL. The CDR3 region is CASSQDTSGRGYKQYF. The CDR3 nucleotides read TGCGCCAGCAGCCAAGACACTAGCGGGAGAGGATACAAGCAGTACTTC.

Of note for this clonotype: At one end, the junction sequence differs from germline, possibly due to a read error. The chain has TRBV7-8 and TRBJ1-2, with no clear D. Germline V lookup: CDR1 SGHVS, CDR2 FQNEAQ. The CDR3 loop spans 14 amino acids. The CDR3 sequence: CASSLAIGNYDYTF. The DNA for the CDR3 is TGTGCCAGCAGCTTAGCGATCGGAAACTATGACTACACCTTC.